Given below is one T cell receptor beta chain in context. This clonotype has a count of ten or more. There is no known antigen for this receptor. The input lacks base qualities; no much larger clone sits a single base away. The sample originates from a study of identical twins listed by TCRdb under 2016. With respect to the entire study: TCR alpha and beta repertoires from monozygotic twins, unrelated adults of various ages and cord blood were deep-sequenced to test whether fetal clonotypes persist. To rule out contamination, the twin experiments were replicated at different times with different library preparation protocols. The investigation overall reported the following: Recombination models systematically underestimated out-of-frame TCR alpha sharing in monozygotic twins but agreed with sharing between unrelated individuals. Fewer insertions were carried by abundant cord blood beta clonotypes; a weaker similar trend was observed in young adult naive repertoires, while no such trend was observed in memory repertoires. Invariant T cells such as MAIT and iNKT could partly confound zero-insertion analyses, although diverse VJ usage argued against such confounding for most clonotypes. Compared with coincidental sharing between unrelated individuals, an excess of low generation-probability sequences was observed among out-of-frame TCR alpha sequences shared between twins. The excess sharing between twins in beta out-of-frame sequences was weaker because fewer shared sequences reduced the signal-to-noise ratio. Because the same donors could not be followed over many years, the conclusions depended on cross-sectional statistical analysis.

V loses 8 bases, J loses 3 bases, and the germline ends lie 23 bases apart. CDR1 and CDR2 are drawn from the germline V gene (reference sequence): DFQATT, SNEGSKA. Counted from cysteine to phenylalanine, this CDR3 has 15 amino acids. Solely the CDR3 DNA is kept, with 45 bases framed from the first base. The library was produced with 5' RACE. Sequencing instrument: Illumina HiSeq 2000. A universal primer binding site was added through template switching, and the final cDNA carried a unique molecular identifier so that TCR cDNA molecules could be counted accurately. First-strand cDNA for TCR alpha and beta chains was synthesized from specific primers in the conserved constant-segment region. To control for contamination, every cDNA library carried two barcodes: a SMART-Mk sample barcode plus Illumina barcodes. TruSeq adapter sequences, together with Illumina sample barcodes, were added in two successive PCR steps. Sequencing of the TCR alpha and beta cDNA libraries was done on the Illumina HiSeq platform using custom primers. The study's own analysis went as follows. MiGEC was used to process raw reads and extract unique molecular identifiers, and MiXCR was used to find CDR3 positions. Recombination models were inferred per individual with the repgenHMM and IGoR tools using an EM algorithm. Shared clonotype analysis was performed with the tcR package in R, normalizing sharing by the product of cloneset sizes. To study raw recombination free of thymic and clonal selection effects, out-of-frame nonproductive sequences were analyzed. Using fastp trimming at Q25 and MiXCR clonotype assembly, TCRdb reanalyzed the public sequencing data and kept in-frame beta chains. All rows with the same CDR3 protein become a single entry with the most common DNA and genes. The V and J calls were determined by TCRdb, not by the authors. The sample yields approximately 140,000 distinct CDR3 sequences; under 4.5% were counted once. Of the sample, around 8.1% is held by the ten largest clones.

Every donor was a healthy Caucasian. Using Miltenyi CD45RO+ enrichment and human naive T-cell isolation kits, memory (CD45RO+) and naive T cells were isolated from PBMC. Sequencing was done on a sample of memory T cells sorted from blood. The sample's cell subset or site label, decoded: CD45RO+ enriched T cells. This TCR was recovered from a man aged 18-30 years in good health. The sequence joins TRBV20-1 to TRBJ2-7; 6 matching bases give a weak D call of TRBD2. In nucleotide form, the sequence is TGCAGTCGCCGGCCTATGGGGGGAGGACGCTACGAGCAGTACTTC. Its protein reads: CSRRPMGGGRYEQYF.